The clone carrying this TCR beta chain was recorded a few times. The antigen is not known. The sample is drawn from a study of neurological immune-mediated disorders. Study-wide background: For the 35 or so multiple sclerosis patients, the disease was relapsing-remitting in around 31 and secondary progressive in 3. Study results and limitations: Healthy controls had more TCR clonal expansion than multiple sclerosis, which showed the least, whereas HTLV-1-associated myelopathy showed the most. There was no association between the multiple sclerosis repertoire cluster and any clinical or MRI feature. Grouping of repertoires by phylogeny put those of 18 of 34 multiple sclerosis patients into a single related-CDR3 cluster, a possible signature.

The CDR3 extends over 14 amino acids. The germline gives CDR1 SGHRS, CDR2 YFSETQ. V was cut by 3 bases and J by 8 bases, with 15 bases left in between. TCRdb reanalysed the 5' RACE reads using MiXCR and keeps one entry per CDR3 protein. The sample gives over 60,000 distinct CDR3 sequences, approximately 5% of which show up once; less than 2.5% is in the top ten. Sequenced material: PBMCs. The V gene is TRBV5-1, the J gene TRBJ2-1; D remains unclear. The TCR sequence derives from a woman in her 30s with multiple sclerosis. CDR3 sequence (DNA): TGCGCCAGCAGCTGGGGTGAGAAAGCAGATGAGCAGTTCTTC. Amino acids: CASSWGEKADEQFF.